This is a list of T cell receptor beta chains from one sample in a study of cytomegalovirus exposure and HLA in healthy donors. Clones were sequenced by immunoSEQ multiplex PCR, and TCRdb holds only the in-frame ones, with some missing. This table lists just over 150,000 clones. The sample consisted of PBMCs. The receptors derive from a man aged 25-45 years in good health and CMV-seronegative. Both conserved end residues are part of each CDR3. A D gene is named only where the DNA matches it firmly.

v_gene,d_gene,j_gene,CDR3aa,CDR3nt
TRBV4-3,NA,TRBJ1-2,CASSQDRSGYTF,TGCGCCAGCAGCCAAGACAGGTCGGGCTACACCTTC
TRBV14,NA,TRBJ1-1,CASSLGLFRGEAFF,TGTGCCAGCAGCCTCGGACTGTTTCGAGGTGAAGCTTTCTTT
TRBV6-5,NA,TRBJ2-3,CASSYPGTDTQYF,TGTGCCAGCAGTTACCCTGGCACAGATACGCAGTATTTT
TRBV5-8,TRBD2,TRBJ2-1,CASSLAGGLNEQFF,TGTGCCAGCAGCCTAGCGGGAGGGTTAAATGAGCAGTTCTTC
TRBV28,TRBD2,TRBJ2-2,CASRGTSGRVGNTGELFF,TGTGCCAGCAGGGGGACTAGCGGGAGGGTCGGGAACACCGGGGAGCTGTTTTTT
TRBV29-1,TRBD2,TRBJ2-7,CSVGAGGPYEQYF,TGCAGCGTTGGAGCGGGAGGGCCATACGAGCAGTACTTC
TRBV6-5,TRBD2,TRBJ2-7,CASRMREVKNEQYF,TGTGCCAGCAGGATGCGGGAGGTTAAGAACGAGCAGTACTTC
TRBV6-5,TRBD1,TRBJ1-1,CASRTGLNTEAFF,TGTGCCAGCAGGACAGGGTTGAACACTGAAGCTTTCTTT
TRBV6-5,TRBD2,TRBJ2-1,CASSFTSGRATEQFF,TGTGCCAGCAGTTTTACTAGCGGGAGGGCCACTGAGCAGTTCTTC
TRBV27,NA,TRBJ1-1,CASSSGHLEAFF,TGTGCCAGCAGTTCAGGACATTTAGAAGCTTTCTTT
TRBV5-1,TRBD2,TRBJ2-7,CASSSGLAGGLTYEQYF,TGCGCCAGCAGCTCAGGACTAGCGGGAGGACTAACCTACGAGCAGTACTTC
TRBV7-9,NA,TRBJ1-4,CASSRPTGRVEKLFF,TGTGCCAGCAGCCGACCCACAGGGAGGGTTGAAAAACTGTTTTTT
TRBV6-5,TRBD2,TRBJ2-1,CASSPSGSRRAQFF,TGTGCCAGCAGCCCGAGCGGGAGCCGTAGGGCGCAGTTCTTC
TRBV7-2,NA,TRBJ1-1,CASSLDSPGSTEAFF,TGTGCCAGCAGCTTAGATAGTCCAGGGTCGACTGAAGCTTTCTTT
TRBV30,TRBD1,TRBJ2-5,CAWSVEGGGWQETQYF,TGTGCCTGGAGTGTAGAAGGGGGCGGTTGGCAAGAGACCCAGTACTTC
TRBV29-1,TRBD2,TRBJ2-3,CSVDLLAGGPDTQYF,TGCAGCGTTGACTTACTAGCGGGAGGGCCAGATACGCAGTATTTT
TRBV7-2,TRBD2,TRBJ2-7,CASSQRLTSGDAYEQYF,TGTGCCAGCAGCCAACGATTGACTAGCGGGGACGCTTACGAGCAGTACTTC
TRBV5-5,TRBD1,TRBJ1-1,CASSIRGIKAFF,TGTGCCAGCAGCATCAGGGGGATCAAAGCTTTCTTT
TRBV18,NA,TRBJ1-4,CASSRGENEKLFF,TGTGCCAGCTCACGGGGGGAGAATGAAAAACTGTTTTTT
TRBV28,TRBD2,TRBJ2-7,CASSKPYSSGSYEQYF,TGTGCCAGCAGCAAACCTTATTCTAGCGGGAGTTACGAGCAGTACTTC
TRBV28,NA,TRBJ2-7,CASRTPVGGLSSYEQYF,TGTGCCAGCAGGACCCCGGTTGGAGGCCTAAGCTCCTACGAGCAGTACTTC
TRBV2,TRBD1,TRBJ2-7,CASSLGQVGIYEQYF,TGTGCCAGCAGCCTTGGACAGGTGGGGATCTACGAGCAGTACTTC
TRBV7-2,NA,TRBJ2-7,CASSLDATYEQYF,TGTGCCAGCAGCTTAGACGCGACCTACGAGCAGTACTTC
TRBV4-3,TRBD2,TRBJ2-1,CASSQTSGRIHEQFF,TGCGCCAGCAGCCAAACGAGCGGGAGGATCCATGAGCAGTTCTTC
TRBV2,NA,TRBJ2-1,CASSVAAGPYNEQFF,TGTGCCAGCAGTGTAGCAGCGGGTCCTTACAATGAGCAGTTCTTC
TRBV11-2,TRBD1,TRBJ2-7,CASSLFLRQGTYEQYF,TGTGCCAGCAGCTTGTTCTTGAGACAGGGCACCTACGAGCAGTACTTC
TRBV11-2,NA,TRBJ1-5,CASSLGSIEPQHF,TGTGCCAGCAGCCTAGGAAGTATAGAGCCCCAGCATTTT
TRBV11-2,NA,TRBJ2-5,CASSLDLEVPQYF,TGTGCCAGCAGCTTAGATCTTGAGGTGCCCCAGTACTTC
TRBV30,TRBD1,TRBJ2-3,CASQTGLADTQYF,TGTGCCTCGCAGACAGGGCTGGCAGATACGCAGTATTTT
TRBV18,TRBD1,TRBJ1-5,CASSQTGGFVPQPQHF,TGTGCCAGCTCACAAACAGGGGGCTTCGTCCCCCAGCCCCAGCATTTT
TRBV2,NA,TRBJ2-7,CASVTYSYEQYF,TGTGCCAGCGTTACTTACTCCTACGAGCAGTACTTC
TRBV18,TRBD1,TRBJ2-1,CASSPQDRDNEQFF,TGTGCCAGCTCACCGCAGGACAGGGACAATGAGCAGTTCTTC
TRBV14,NA,TRBJ2-1,CASSQEAIAEGSYNEQFF,TGTGCCAGCAGCCAAGAGGCTATAGCGGAGGGCTCCTACAATGAGCAGTTCTTC
TRBV19,NA,TRBJ1-3,CASSDGGETSGNTIYF,TGTGCCAGTAGTGACGGGGGGGAGACCTCTGGAAACACCATATATTTT
TRBV2,NA,TRBJ2-2,CASSDPGQNTGELFF,TGTGCCAGCAGTGATCCGGGACAGAACACCGGGGAGCTGTTTTTT
TRBV28,NA,TRBJ1-3,CASSFGTGPGNTIYF,TGTGCCAGCAGTTTCGGTACAGGGCCCGGAAACACCATATATTTT
TRBV27,NA,TRBJ2-2,CASSLMATGELFF,TGTGCCAGCAGTTTAATGGCTACCGGGGAGCTGTTTTTT
TRBV29-1,TRBD1,TRBJ2-2,CSVVRGQELFF,TGCAGCGTTGTGAGGGGGCAGGAGCTGTTTTTT
TRBV6-1,NA,TRBJ2-5,CASSEQQETQYF,TGTGCCAGCAGTGAACAGCAAGAGACCCAGTACTTC
TRBV27,NA,TRBJ1-4,CASRPGWATNEKLFF,TGTGCCAGCAGGCCGGGTTGGGCAACTAATGAAAAACTGTTTTTT
TRBV19,TRBD1,TRBJ2-1,CASSFPGQGFLGSYNEQFF,TGTGCCAGTAGCTTCCCGGGACAGGGTTTTTTGGGATCCTACAATGAGCAGTTCTTC
TRBV6-5,TRBD1,TRBJ2-2,CASSYQGADGELFF,TGTGCCAGCAGTTACCAGGGGGCGGACGGGGAGCTGTTTTTT
TRBV5-1,NA,TRBJ2-5,CASSRTFQETQYF,TGCGCCAGCAGCCGGACATTTCAAGAGACCCAGTACTTC
TRBV5-6,NA,TRBJ1-4,CASSHRIPNEKLFF,TGTGCCAGCAGCCACAGGATTCCTAATGAAAAACTGTTTTTT
TRBV7-9,TRBD1,TRBJ1-1,CASSSTGEVVAFF,TGTGCCAGCAGCTCGACAGGGGAGGTGGTAGCTTTCTTT
TRBV21-1,NA,TRBJ1-4,CASKLRQFRDEKLFF,TGTGCCAGCAAACTGAGACAGTTCAGGGATGAAAAACTGTTTTTT
TRBV15,TRBD1,TRBJ1-1,CATSREGQGKAFF,TGTGCCACCAGCAGAGAGGGACAGGGAAAGGCTTTCTTT
TRBV4-2,TRBD2,TRBJ2-5,CASSQDPVASGGQETQYF,TGTGCCAGCAGCCAAGATCCAGTTGCTAGCGGGGGACAAGAGACCCAGTACTTC
TRBV19,NA,TRBJ1-2,CASTLGGVDGYTF,TGTGCCAGTACCCTCGGAGGGGTGGATGGCTACACCTTC
TRBV18,NA,TRBJ2-3,CASSPRNPGLGPDTQYF,TGTGCCAGCTCCCCTAGAAATCCGGGACTCGGTCCCGATACGCAGTATTTT
TRBV28,TRBD2,TRBJ2-1,CASTPAGVSNEQFF,TGTGCCAGCACCCCAGCGGGAGTGTCCAATGAGCAGTTCTTC
TRBV4-3,NA,TRBJ1-5,CASSQDLGQPQHF,TGCGCCAGCAGCCAAGATCTAGGACAGCCCCAGCATTTT
TRBV7-3,TRBD1,TRBJ2-2,CASSLGPGDRGSTGELFF,TGTGCCAGCAGCTTAGGACCCGGGGACAGGGGATCTACCGGGGAGCTGTTTTTT
TRBV6-5,NA,TRBJ1-1,CASSYSKRESTEAFF,TGTGCCAGCAGTTACTCGAAGCGGGAAAGTACTGAAGCTTTCTTT
TRBV5-1,TRBD1,TRBJ1-5,CASSDRGQESNQPQHF,TGCGCCAGCAGCGACAGGGGGCAGGAAAGCAATCAGCCCCAGCATTTT
TRBV7-9,TRBD1,TRBJ1-4,CASSEDRGPEKLFF,TGTGCCAGCAGCGAGGACAGGGGGCCTGAAAAACTGTTTTTT
TRBV5-5,NA,TRBJ1-3,CASSFDYVRLPNTIYF,TGTGCCAGCAGCTTTGACTACGTCCGTTTGCCCAACACCATATATTTT
TRBV4-1,TRBD2,TRBJ2-3,CASSHTSGSRADTQYF,TGCGCCAGCAGCCACACTAGCGGGAGTCGGGCAGATACGCAGTATTTT
TRBV6-1,NA,TRBJ2-7,CASSNLGPVVEQYF,TGTGCCAGCAGTAATCTAGGCCCTGTGGTGGAGCAGTACTTC